The source of this TCR beta chain is a study of blood T cell repertoires in COVID-19. Turning to the study itself: Sample material is recorded as cDNA or gDNA derived from T cells, B-cell-depleted T cells, or PBMCs.

The CDR3 has 15 residues. Germline lookup yields CDR1 LGHNA and CDR2 YNFKEQ. V dropped 0 bases and J dropped 8 bases, with 16 bases sitting between them. The table came from immunoSEQ multiplex PCR; TCRdb's copy has only in-frame clones and leaves some out. The sample has approximately 96,000 clones, approximately 90% seen once. The sequencing input was peripheral blood. The rearrangement links TRBV4-2 to TRBJ1-2; D ambiguous. This TCR derives from a man aged 55 to 70 with acute or convalescent COVID-19. The CDR3 reads CASSQDGGFGRGYTF. Written as DNA, the CDR3 is TGTGCCAGCAGCCAAGACGGCGGGTTTGGGCGGGGCTACACCTTC.